This record concerns one T cell receptor (beta chain) sequence. The data were obtained in a study of blood T cell repertoires in COVID-19. Study in general: COVID-19 samples, acute and convalescent, were from the United States, Italy and Spain.

In the original processing: Counts of nucleated cells, estimated from reference gene primer amplification, were obtained. Generated by immunoSEQ multiplex PCR, the TCRdb table keeps only in-frame clones and is missing some. D and trimming come from the DNA, and the V and J calls and clone size come from that table. The profile shows under 300,000 clones, 70% to 90% of them singletons. The source of this sequence is a woman aged 40 to 50 with acute COVID-19. The sequenced material came from PBMCs or T cells enriched from blood (not recorded which).

CDR3 in DNA: TGCGCCAGCAGCCCAGGACAGGGGGGGACTAGCGGAAAGCAGTTCTTC. Translation: CASSPGQGGTSGKQFF. This chain connects TRBV5-1 to TRBJ2-1; D perhaps matches TRBD2 (11 bases). CDR3 length equals 16 residues. Germline V gene lookup returns CDR1 SGHRS and CDR2 YFSETQ. V was pared by 4 bases and J by 11 bases, with 25 bases between. The variable domain in full, completed from reference TRBV5-1 and TRBJ2-1, reads KAGVTQTPRYLIKTRGQQVTLSCSPISGHRSVSWYQQTPGQGLQFLFEYFSETQRNKGNFPGRFSGRQFSNSRSEMNVSTLELGDSALYLCASSPGQGGTSGKQFFGPGTRLTVL.